This T cell receptor beta chain was captured in a study of blood T cell repertoires in COVID-19. Study summary: Samples taken during acute and convalescent COVID-19 were collected in the United States, Italy and Spain. T cells, B-cell-depleted T cells, or PBMCs provided the cDNA or gDNA that served as material.

How the authors handled the data: How many nucleated cells were present was estimated from reference gene primer amplification. Measured with immunoSEQ multiplex PCR; TCRdb has only the in-frame clones, and not every one. Clone size and V and J calls were adopted from that table, with D and trimming inferred from the DNA. The sample comprises roughly 210,000 clones, roughly 84% of which are singletons, and roughly 7.1% rests with the top ten. V gave up 7 bases and J gave up 5 bases; unmatched junction bases: 10. In germline, CDR1 is LNHDA, CDR2 SQIVND (reference sequence). The CDR3 is made up of 16 amino acids.

The source material was PBMCs or T cells enriched from blood (not recorded which). V gene TRBV19 combines with J gene TRBJ2-2; 10 bases align to TRBD2. The source is a man aged 30 to 39 in a cohort exposed to, infected with or recovered from COVID-19 (not recorded which). The CDR3 sequence is CASKWASGSVTGELFF. The CDR3 region has the DNA TGTGCCAGTAAATGGGCTAGCGGGAGCGTAACCGGGGAGCTGTTTTTT.